This T cell receptor beta chain was captured in a study of blood T cell repertoires in COVID-19. The wider study: Specimens from acute and convalescent COVID-19 originated in the United States, Italy and Spain.

Trimming cost V 0 bases and J 2 bases, with 8 bases left between them. The CDR3 is 14 amino acids. CDR1 is SGHNT, CDR2 YYREEE, per germline (reference sequence). Original data processing: Amplification with reference gene primers provided the estimates of nucleated cell counts. Some clones are missing from TCRdb's copy, which holds only in-frame ones; the method was immunoSEQ multiplex PCR. The V and J calls and clone size were taken over from that table, and D and trimming were inferred from the DNA. The table includes 180,000 or so clones, around 80% detected once. This TCR came from an elderly woman with COVID-19, enrolled during active disease. The sequenced sample was peripheral blood. This chain uses TRBV5-4 with TRBJ1-2; no reliable D call. CDR3 sequence reads: CASSLGALNYGYTF. The CDR3 coding sequence is TGTGCCAGCAGCTTGGGGGCGTTGAACTATGGCTACACCTTC.